The T cell receptor beta chain under discussion was sequenced for a study of blood T cells in healthy people across ages. The CDR3 sequence is 15 residues long. V was shortened by 4 bases and J by 1 base, with 10 bases between the two germline ends. The germline V gene encodes CDR1 SGHTA and CDR2 FQGNSA. It was with a sample-barcoded 5' primer and a J-beta primer mix that a second PCR of roughly 6 to 12 cycles was run. Each CDR3 protein gets one entry after TCRdb re-called the 5' RACE reads with MiXCR. The table lists roughly 800,000 distinct CDR3 sequences, 50% to 65% of them singletons. Sequencing was carried out using blood. The sequence derives from a man at least 80 years old in good health. The chain uses TRBV7-2 and TRBJ1-4; TRBD1 might be the D (5 bases). The CDR3 here is CASSWGGGTNEKLFF. The CDR3 DNA reads TGTGCCAGCAGCTGGGGTGGGGGAACTAATGAAAAACTGTTTTTT.